This entry lists 30 T cell receptor beta chains sequenced from one sample in a study of shared clonotypes between healthy human individuals. Only in-frame clones appear in the TCRdb table, and some are missing; sequencing was by immunoSEQ multiplex PCR. The sample has 2 million to 2.5 million clones, around 93% seen once. The sequenced material came from naive CD4+ T cells from PBMCs. As for subset: CD45RA+ positively selected. Source of these receptors: a man between 18 and 29 years old in good health. Some clones in this sample may be carry-over from other donors' samples.

Only a few counts were recorded for this clone. The genes are TRBV5-4 and TRBJ2-7, with D maybe TRBD2 (5 bases). Germline V gene lookup returns CDR1 SGHNT and CDR2 YYREEE (reference sequence). CDR3 length equals 12 residues. V gave up 4 bases and J gave up 6 bases, with 11 bases separating them. CDR3 sequence: CASSASPSEQYF. The CDR3 region has the DNA TGTGCCAGCAGCGCTAGCCCTTCCGAGCAGTACTTC.

J is TRBJ2-7 and V is TRBV7-2; D may be TRBD1 (6 bases). CDR1 is SGHTA, CDR2 FQGNSA, per germline. V was pared by 5 bases and J by 6 bases, with 11 bases between. The length of the CDR3 is 12 residues. CDR3 sequence reads: CASSRGTIEQYF. Here the CDR3 DNA reads TGTGCCAGCAGCAGGGGGACGATCGAGCAGTACTTC. The full variable domain, completed using reference TRBV7-2 and TRBJ2-7, is GAGVSQSPSNKVTEKGKDVELRCDPISGHTALYWYRQSLGQGLEFLIYFQGNSAPDKSGLPSDRFSAERTGGSVSTLTIQRTQQEDSAVYLCASSRGTIEQYFGPGTRLTVT.

The V gene is TRBV28, the J gene TRBJ1-5, with D maybe TRBD1 (5 bases). The CDR3 runs to 13 residues. CDR1 MDHEN and CDR2 SYDVKM come from the germline V gene. Trimming stripped 6 bases from V and 2 bases from J, with 8 bases between. The CDR3 spells CASRRGGNQPQHF. CDR3 DNA sequence: TGTGCCAGCAGAAGAGGGGGCAATCAGCCCCAGCATTTT. Looking up the rest from reference TRBV28 and TRBJ1-5 gives the full variable domain: DVKVTQSSRYLVKRTGEKVFLECVQDMDHENMFWYRQDPGLGLRLIYFSYDVKMKEKGDIPEGYSVSREKKERFSLILESASTNQTSMYLCASRRGGNQPQHFGDGTRLSIL.

V gene TRBV5-4 combines with J gene TRBJ2-1; D remains unclear. V was clipped by 1 base and J by 8 bases, with 13 bases between them. Germline V gene sequence: CDR1 SGHNT, CDR2 YYREEE (reference sequence). CDR3 length: 14 residues. The CDR3 spells CASSLYPSVDEQFF. The CDR3 bases are TGTGCCAGCAGCTTGTATCCCAGCGTCGATGAGCAGTTCTTC.

The chain links TRBV28 to TRBJ2-7; possibly TRBD2 for D (6 bases). The CDR3 spans 12 residues. Germline CDR1 reads MDHEN; CDR2 reads SYDVKM. Trimming stripped 4 bases from V and 5 bases from J, with 9 bases between. The CDR3 is CASSWGVDEQYF. CDR3 in DNA: TGTGCCAGCAGTTGGGGGGTGGACGAGCAGTACTTC.

This clone appeared a single time. This chain connects TRBV28 to TRBJ2-7; 7 bases fit TRBD2. The CDR3 sequence is 14 residues long. With 5 bases clipped from V and 5 bases from J, the junction kept 9 bases outside the gene matches. Germline CDR1 is MDHEN and CDR2 is SYDVKM. CDR3 sequence (DNA): TGTGCCAGCAGTCTCCGGGGGGTATGGAACGAGCAGTACTTC. Residues: CASSLRGVWNEQYF.

The V and J genes are TRBV27 and TRBJ2-2, with 10 bases identical to TRBD2. Germline V CDR1 and CDR2: MNHEY, SMNVEV (reference sequence). Trimming at V came to 5 bases and at J to 6 bases, leaving 3 bases not matched to a gene. CDR3 length equals 14 residues. CDR3 region: CASSPAGGAGELFF. The CDR3 DNA sequence: TGTGCCAGCAGTCCAGCGGGAGGGGCCGGGGAGCTGTTTTTT.

The chain is built from TRBV5-1 and TRBJ2-7; 14 nucleotides align to TRBD2. The CDR3 loop spans 19 amino acids. Germline CDR1 and CDR2: SGHRS and YFSETQ. V was pared by 4 bases and J by 6 bases, with 18 bases of the junction left unmatched. The CDR3 nucleotides read TGCGCCAGCAGCATCGGACTAGCGGGAGGCCCCTCCGATTATATCGAGCAGTACTTC. As protein: CASSIGLAGGPSDYIEQYF.

This rearrangement joins TRBV7-3 to TRBJ2-3, with 11 bases fitting TRBD1. The V gene end was trimmed by 4 bases and the J gene end by 4 bases; junction bases not matched to a gene: 4. The CDR3 is made up of 15 amino acids. Germline V gene data show CDR1 as SGHTA and CDR2 as FQGTGA. CDR3 DNA sequence: TGTGCCAGCAGCTGGACAGGGGGCTTGGCAGATACGCAGTATTTT. Its translation is CASSWTGGLADTQYF.

This chain links TRBV5-1 with TRBJ1-1, with a possible D match to TRBD1 (6 bases). Deletions cut 7 bases from V and 1 base from J, with 14 bases between. The germline V gene encodes CDR1 SGHRS and CDR2 YFSETQ. CDR3 size: 14 residues. CDR3 sequence (DNA): TGCGCCAGCGGCCAGGGGACCCCGAACACTGAAGCTTTCTTT. Translation gives CASGQGTPNTEAFF.

The rearrangement links TRBV5-1 to TRBJ2-3; no clear D. V was shortened by 5 bases and J by 4 bases, with 11 bases between the two germline ends. Germline CDR1 and CDR2: SGHRS and YFSETQ. This CDR3 has 13 residues. CDR3 nucleotide sequence: TGCGCCAGCAGTATGGGGTTCGCAGATACGCAGTATTTT. Amino acids: CASSMGFADTQYF.

The chain joins TRBV14 to TRBJ1-2; 9 bases line up with TRBD1. The length of the CDR3 is 15 residues. CDR1 SGHDN and CDR2 FVKESK come from the germline V gene. V shed 3 bases, J shed 7 bases, and the junction held 9 bases outside the gene matches. The CDR3 here is CASSHGPGQGVGYTF. For the CDR3, the DNA is TGTGCCAGCAGCCATGGTCCGGGACAGGGAGTTGGCTACACCTTC.

On this clone itself: The sample holds other DNA sequences that translate to the same CDR3. The rearrangement uses TRBV28 and TRBJ1-5; D may be TRBD1 (5 bases). The CDR3 contains 17 residues. Trimming left V 6 bases short and J 0 bases short, with 18 bases between. Germline lookup yields CDR1 MDHEN and CDR2 SYDVKM. CDR3 nucleotide sequence: TGTGCCAGCAGCCCTCGCCCGGGGGTCTATAGCAATCAGCCCCAGCATTTT. It yields the protein CASSPRPGVYSNQPQHF.

Details on this clone: The sample carries other DNA sequences with the same CDR3. The chain links TRBV7-2 to TRBJ2-2; D is undetermined. Deletions cut 1 base from V and 7 bases from J, with 7 bases between. CDR1 and CDR2 from the germline V gene are SGHTA and FQGNSA. The CDR3 has 13 amino acids. This chain's CDR3 is CASSLESGGELFF. CDR3 DNA sequence: TGTGCCAGCAGCTTAGAATCTGGCGGGGAGCTGTTTTTT.

This chain joins TRBV7-2 and TRBJ1-1; D is ambiguous. The V end lost 3 bases, the J end lost 3 bases, and 8 bases lay between the germline ends. There are 13 residues in the CDR3. Germline assignment: CDR1 SGHTA and CDR2 FQGNSA. CDR3 sequence (DNA): TGTGCCAGCAGCTTCAGTTCCGACACTGAAGCTTTCTTT. Its protein is CASSFSSDTEAFF.

CDR3 in amino acids: CASSHTGAFQETQYF. In DNA, the CDR3 is TGCGCCAGCAGCCACACTGGTGCCTTCCAAGAGACCCAGTACTTC. This rearrangement joins TRBV5-1 to TRBJ2-5; D uncertain. Germline CDR1 is SGHRS and CDR2 is YFSETQ. The CDR3 runs to 15 residues. The V end was cut by 4 bases, the J end by 1 base, with 14 bases between.

V is TRBV4-1 and J is TRBJ2-7; 9 bases line up with TRBD2. Per the germline V gene, CDR1 is MGHRA and CDR2 is YSYEKL. J was trimmed by 5 bases and V by 7 bases; bases with no gene match: 12. The CDR3 length is 15 residues. The CDR3 sequence: CASKRGGSGSDEQYF. The CDR3 nucleotides read TGCGCCAGCAAAAGGGGGGGTAGCGGGAGTGACGAGCAGTACTTC.

V and J are TRBV30 and TRBJ2-1, with 12 bases fitting TRBD2. The ends lost 5 bases at V and 9 bases at J; junction bases unmatched: 8. The CDR3 covers 14 residues. Germline CDR1 is GTSNPN and CDR2 is SVGIG (reference sequence). DNA of the CDR3: TGTGCCTGGGGGAGGACTAGCGGGACCGGTGAGCAGTTCTTC. Translating it yields CAWGRTSGTGEQFF.

The V call is TRBV9, the J call TRBJ1-3; D is possibly TRBD1 (5 bases). In germline, CDR1 is SGDLS, CDR2 YYNGEE. Between the trimmed V and J ends, which lost 4 bases and 4 bases, there was a span of 6 bases. The CDR3 length is 12 residues. CDR3 nucleotide sequence: TGTGCCAGCAGCTCAGGGGGAAACACCATATATTTT. This translates into CASSSGGNTIYF. Complete variable domain (other parts from reference TRBV9 and TRBJ1-3): DSGVTQTPKHLITATGQRVTLRCSPRSGDLSVYWYQQSLDQGLQFLIQYYNGEERAKGNILERFSAQQFPDLHSELNLSSLELGDSALYFCASSSGGNTIYFGEGSWLTVV.

V is TRBV4-2 and J is TRBJ1-4; perhaps TRBD1 as D (6 bases). CDR3 length: 16 residues. The germline V gene encodes CDR1 LGHNA and CDR2 YNFKEQ. V was clipped by 5 bases and J by 8 bases, with 21 bases between them. The DNA for the CDR3 is TGTGCCAGCAGCTCCCCAGGGGTTTGGGTCGGCGAAAAACTGTTTTTT. This encodes CASSSPGVWVGEKLFF.

This chain connects TRBV7-3 to TRBJ2-1; D is uncertain. V lost 2 bases and J lost 2, with 7 bases in between. CDR3 length: 14 amino acids. Germline CDR1 and CDR2: SGHTA and FQGTGA. CDR3 nucleotide sequence: TGTGCCAGCAGCTTACTGAGCCCCTACAATGAGCAGTTCTTC. Protein: CASSLLSPYNEQFF.

The J gene is TRBJ1-2, the V gene TRBV28; D is perhaps TRBD1 (6 bases). Germline V gene lookup returns CDR1 MDHEN and CDR2 SYDVKM. This CDR3 is 15 amino acids long. Trimming left V 5 bases short and J 5 bases short, with 18 bases between. CDR3 sequence reads: CASSPPGGAGYGYTF. CDR3 nucleotides: TGTGCCAGCAGTCCACCTGGGGGCGCGGGGTATGGCTACACCTTC.

The J gene is TRBJ2-1, the V gene TRBV10-3; possible D gene TRBD1, 6 bases. The length of the CDR3 is 13 residues. Germline loops: CDR1 ENHRY, CDR2 SYGVKD. V was clipped by 6 bases and J by 8 bases, with 14 bases between them. In nucleotides, the CDR3 is TGTGCCATCAGGAGGGGACAAGAGGATGAGCAGTTCTTC. This sequence encodes CAIRRGQEDEQFF.

V gene TRBV2 combines with J gene TRBJ2-7, with D possibly matching TRBD2 (6 bases). V lost 2 bases and J lost 3, with 8 bases in between. In germline, CDR1 is SNHLY, CDR2 FYNNEI. This CDR3 spans 13 amino acids. The CDR3 DNA reads TGTGCCAGCAGTGAAATAGCGGACTACGAGCAGTACTTC. Translated: CASSEIADYEQYF.

V usage is TRBV15 and J usage is TRBJ2-1; the D is unclear. The CDR3 is made up of 11 amino acids. Trimming shortened V by 8 bases and J by 5 bases, and 7 bases separated the two germline ends. CDR1 is LNHNV, CDR2 YYDKDF, per germline (reference sequence). The CDR3 sequence: CATSRNNEQFF. The CDR3 DNA is TGTGCCACCTCTCGGAACAATGAGCAGTTCTTC.

The chain has TRBV6-5 and TRBJ2-7; D not certain. The germline V gene encodes CDR1 MNHEY and CDR2 SVGAGI. Trimming took 5 bases from V and 2 from J, leaving 16 bases between them. The CDR3 spans 15 residues. CDR3 in amino acids: CASSRPPGRTYEQYF. The CDR3 nucleotides read TGTGCCAGCAGTAGGCCCCCGGGCAGAACCTACGAGCAGTACTTC.

This clone was seen just once. The chain couples TRBV6-6 to TRBJ2-7; D perhaps matches TRBD2 (6 bases). Trimming removed 6 bases at V and 3 bases at J, with 15 bases between. There are 14 residues in the CDR3. Germline V lookup: CDR1 MNHNY, CDR2 SVGAGI (reference sequence). CDR3 DNA sequence: TGTGCCAGCAGCCAGGGAGGAACCATCTACGAGCAGTACTTC. Translating it yields CASSQGGTIYEQYF.

This sequence joins TRBV28 and TRBJ2-1, with TRBD2 matching over 13 bases. The ends lost 5 bases at V and 2 bases at J; junction bases unmatched: 3. The CDR3 is 16 amino acids. Germline loops: CDR1 MDHEN, CDR2 SYDVKM. DNA of the CDR3: TGTGCCAGCAGTGGACTAGCGGGAGATGCCTACAATGAGCAGTTCTTC. This sequence encodes CASSGLAGDAYNEQFF. Together with reference TRBV28 and TRBJ2-1, the CDR3 gives the full variable domain: DVKVTQSSRYLVKRTGEKVFLECVQDMDHENMFWYRQDPGLGLRLIYFSYDVKMKEKGDIPEGYSVSREKKERFSLILESASTNQTSMYLCASSGLAGDAYNEQFFGPGTRLTVL.

This sequence joins TRBV7-3 and TRBJ2-3; the D gene is possibly TRBD1 (6 bases). The CDR3 runs 17 residues. The V gene lost 4 bases and the J gene lost 2 bases, with 19 bases spanning the gap. Germline CDR1 is SGHTA and CDR2 is FQGTGA. The CDR3 loop is CASSSLPRGHDTDTQYF. CDR3 in DNA: TGTGCCAGCAGCTCCCTTCCCCGGGGACATGACACAGATACGCAGTATTTT. The whole variable domain, remainder taken from reference TRBV7-3 and TRBJ2-3, is GAGVSQTPSNKVTEKGKYVELRCDPISGHTALYWYRQSLGQGPEFLIYFQGTGAADDSGLPNDRFFAVRPEGSVSTLKIQRTERGDSAVYLCASSSLPRGHDTDTQYFGPGTRLTVL.

This sequence joins TRBV11-2 and TRBJ1-2; no clear D. The V gene lost 5 bases and the J gene lost 0 bases, with 22 bases spanning the gap. The germline V gene has CDR1 SGHAT and CDR2 FQNNGV. The CDR3 loop spans 18 amino acids. The CDR3 nucleotides are TGTGCCAGCAGCCCATTGCTTCCAGGTGCTGCTTCTAACTATGGCTACACCTTC. Encoded protein: CASSPLLPGAASNYGYTF. The full variable domain, its missing parts supplied by reference TRBV11-2 and TRBJ1-2, is EAGVAQSPRYKIIEKRQSVAFWCNPISGHATLYWYQQILGQGPKLLIQFQNNGVVDDSQLPKDRFSAERLKGVDSTLKIQPAKLEDSAVYLCASSPLLPGAASNYGYTFGSGTRLTVV.